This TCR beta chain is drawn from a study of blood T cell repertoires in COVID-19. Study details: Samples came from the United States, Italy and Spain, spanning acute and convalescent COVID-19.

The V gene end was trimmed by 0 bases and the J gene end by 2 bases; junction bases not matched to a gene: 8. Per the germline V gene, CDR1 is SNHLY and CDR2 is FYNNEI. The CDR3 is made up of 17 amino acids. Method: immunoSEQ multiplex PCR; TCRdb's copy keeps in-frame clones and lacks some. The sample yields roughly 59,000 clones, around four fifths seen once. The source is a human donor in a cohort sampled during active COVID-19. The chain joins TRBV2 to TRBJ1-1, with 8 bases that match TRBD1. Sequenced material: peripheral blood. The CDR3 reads CASSEALDRVLNTEAFF. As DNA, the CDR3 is TGTGCCAGCAGTGAAGCCCTGGACAGGGTCTTAAACACTGAAGCTTTCTTT.